These T cell receptor beta chains were read from a single sample in a study of blood T cells in healthy people across ages. TCRdb reprocessed the 5' RACE reads with MiXCR, giving one entry per CDR3 protein. The repertoire holds about 680,000 distinct CDR3 sequences, with 45% to 50% as singletons. Sequencing used blood. These receptors all come from a woman aged 60-70 years in good health. The CDR3 runs from the conserved cysteine through the conserved F or W. Fields, in order: J gene, D gene, V gene, clone size, CDR3 DNA, CDR3 protein. A D gene is named only where the DNA matches it firmly. Only part of the rows carry a size: once, few, many, or a class if the clone is expanded.

J: TRBJ1-2; D: NA; V: TRBV12-3/TRBV12-4; size: NA; DNA: TGTGCCAGCAGTGCCGGGACGGCGTATGGCTACACCTTC; CDR3: CASSAGTAYGYTF
J: TRBJ2-7; D: NA; V: TRBV12-3/TRBV12-4; size: NA; DNA: TGTGCCAGCAGCCCGTGGGGCCGGAACGAGCAGTACTTC; CDR3: CASSPWGRNEQYF
J: TRBJ1-6; D: NA; V: TRBV20-1; size: NA; DNA: TGCAGTGCTAGGGCCACAGGAAATTCACCCCTCCACTTT; CDR3: CSARATGNSPLHF
J: TRBJ1-2; D: TRBD1; V: TRBV15; size: NA; DNA: TGTGCCACCAGCAGGTTCTCTCCGGGACAGGGTGTCGGCTACACCTTC; CDR3: CATSRFSPGQGVGYTF
J: TRBJ2-1; D: NA; V: TRBV20-1; size: NA; DNA: TGCAGTGCTACCAGGGAGAATGAGCAGTTCTTC; CDR3: CSATRENEQFF
J: TRBJ2-1; D: NA; V: TRBV7-3; size: NA; DNA: TGTGCCAGCAGCGCCCGACTATACAATGAGCGGTTCTTC; CDR3: CASSARLYNERFF
J: TRBJ2-3; D: TRBD2; V: TRBV20-1; size: once; DNA: TGCAGTGCTATCAGGTTTGGAAATTCACAGCGGGAGAGCCTAAAGCTAAGCACAGATACGCAGTATTTT; CDR3: CSAIRFGNSQRESLKLSTDTQYF
J: TRBJ2-7; D: NA; V: TRBV11-2; size: NA; DNA: TGTGCCAGCAGCTTACCCGGGAGTGTATCTAATGAGCAGTACTTC; CDR3: CASSLPGSVSNEQYF
J: TRBJ1-1; D: NA; V: TRBV3-1; size: NA; DNA: TGTGCCAGCAGCCACCATGTCATGAACACTGAAGCTTTCTTT; CDR3: CASSHHVMNTEAFF
J: TRBJ1-2; D: NA; V: TRBV28; size: NA; DNA: TGTGCCAGCAGTTTCATCGAGTACGGCTACACCTTC; CDR3: CASSFIEYGYTF
J: TRBJ1-1; D: NA; V: TRBV7-2; size: NA; DNA: TGTGCCAGCAGCCCCCCAGCCCGGGGCACTGAAGCTTTCTTT; CDR3: CASSPPARGTEAFF
J: TRBJ2-7; D: TRBD2; V: TRBV4-2; size: few; DNA: TGTGCCAGCAGCCAAGTGGGGGGTGCGGGAGGGCCAATGTACGAGCAGTACTTC; CDR3: CASSQVGGAGGPMYEQYF
J: TRBJ2-5; D: NA; V: TRBV3-1; size: NA; DNA: TGTGCCAGCAGCCAAGAGATCTATACCCAGTACTTC; CDR3: CASSQEIYTQYF
J: TRBJ1-1; D: NA; V: TRBV4-3; size: once; DNA: TGCGCCAGCAGCCAAGACAGGGAACCTCCCACTGAAGCTTTCTTT; CDR3: CASSQDREPPTEAFF